This T cell receptor (beta chain) emerged from a study of lymphopenia after photon versus proton radiotherapy. This CDR3 spans 15 amino acids. Germline V gene sequence: CDR1 SGHAT, CDR2 FQNNGV. Trimming took 1 base from V and 0 from J, leaving 8 bases between them. Repertoires were generated with immunoSEQ multiplex PCR, while TCRdb's copy carries only in-frame clones and drops some. The table lists about 27,000 clones, approximately 90% of them singletons. This clone was observed a handful of times. This TCR was recovered from a man over 45 with gastric cancer. The chain has TRBV11-2 and TRBJ2-3; D uncertain. Sequencing was performed on peripheral blood, taken from a patient treated with photon-based radiotherapy. The CDR3 DNA reads as TGTGCCAGCAGCTTAGCGGGTTCTAGCACAGATACGCAGTATTTT. It is translated as CASSLAGSSTDTQYF.